One T cell receptor beta chain is described in this entry. Here immunoSEQ multiplex PCR was the method, and the copy in TCRdb shows in-frame clones only, minus some. This sample has about 26,000 clones, with over 80% found just once. The data were taken from a study of somatic mutations in cytotoxic T cells in rheumatoid arthritis. About the study: The researchers flow-sorted some T-cell populations stained with V beta antibodies and got nearly 100% purity, and these included V beta1+ cells sequenced for TCRB.

The material sequenced was CD8+ T cells sorted from blood. The receptor comes from a man aged 45-65 years in good health.

The CDR3 is CAISDTGVSNEQFF. DNA for the CDR3: TGTGCCATCAGTGATACGGGAGTCTCCAATGAGCAGTTCTTC. V gene TRBV10-3 combines with J gene TRBJ2-1, with D possibly matching TRBD2 (6 bases). The V end was cut by 3 bases, the J end by 6 bases, with 12 bases between. CDR1 and CDR2 (germline): ENHRY, SYGVKD. The CDR3 has 14 amino acids.